Sequencing of this T cell receptor (beta chain) was carried out in a study of CD8 T cells in Susac syndrome. A quantity of about 0.5 to 1 ug RNA underwent reverse transcription using random hexamers. TCRdb re-derived calls from the immunoSEQ multiplex PCR reads in MiXCR, one entry per CDR3 protein. This table holds hundreds of thousands of distinct CDR3 sequences, 85% found once. Per germline, CDR1 MNHEY and CDR2 SVGAGI. CDR3 length: 15 residues. The V end was cut by 5 bases, the J end by 8 bases, with 18 bases between. The chain links TRBV6-5 to TRBJ1-4; perhaps TRBD1 as D (6 bases). What was sequenced was CD8+ T cells from PBMCs. The receptor comes from a human donor with multiple sclerosis. The CDR3 nucleotides read TGTGCCAGCAGTCCTATCACCGCGGGGGGCGAAAAACTGTTTTTT. The encoded protein is CASSPITAGGEKLFF.